This entry lists 3 T cell receptor beta chains sequenced from one sample in a study of T cell responses to AZD1222 COVID-19 vaccine (dated by TCRdb to the early 2020s). The library was prepared using the immunoSEQ multiplex PCR assay. TCRdb obtained this table from immuneACCESS and retained in-frame rearrangements with V and J assigned. These tables miss some clones; where compared with another copy, unresolved V genes account for less than half of the shortfall, and the remainder is unexplained. The sample records 90,000 or so clones, about nine tenths of which are singletons. Under 2.5% of the sample rests with the top ten. Interpreted using the paper, the time point label stands for: baseline before first vaccination. The sequences come from peripheral blood, collected on day 0 of AZD1222 vaccination. These receptors originate from an adult in good health.

This chain connects TRBV6-5 to TRBJ1-1, with 9 positions matching TRBD1. V lost 6 bases to trimming and J lost 7 bases; unmatched junction nucleotides: 6. CDR3 length: 13 residues. Germline CDR1 and CDR2: MNHEY and SVGAGI. The CDR3 coding sequence is TGTGCCAGCAGGAGGGACAGGGAATATGAAGCTTTCTTT. It encodes CASRRDREYEAFF.

The chain combines TRBV7-2 with TRBJ2-3, with 8 bases lining up with TRBD2. Germline V gene data show CDR1 as SGHTA and CDR2 as FQGNSA. This CDR3 has 16 amino acids. V dropped 1 base and J dropped 2; count of bases not matched to a gene: 5. The CDR3 region has the DNA TGTGCCAGCAGCTTAGTGGCGGGGGGACTCACAGATACGCAGTATTTT. This sequence encodes CASSLVAGGLTDTQYF.

The rearrangement links TRBV30 to TRBJ2-2, with D perhaps matching TRBD1 or TRBD2 (5 bases each). The CDR3 sequence is 15 residues long. Germline V gene data show CDR1 as GTSNPN and CDR2 as SVGIG (reference sequence). V lost 4 bases and J lost 0, with 12 bases in between. The CDR3 reads CAWTSRGANTGELFF. The CDR3 DNA follows: TGTGCCTGGACCTCGAGAGGGGCGAACACCGGGGAGCTGTTTTTT.